This T cell receptor beta chain was sequenced during a study of blood T cell repertoires in COVID-19. Followed over time, Seattle patients had been enrolled while infection was active. Looked up from germline, CDR1 is SNHLY and CDR2 is FYNNEI. The CDR3 is made up of 13 amino acids. The V gene lost 10 bases and the J gene lost 3 bases, with 16 bases spanning the gap. Sequenced by immunoSEQ multiplex PCR; TCRdb stores in-frame clones only, minus some. The table records approximately 400,000 clones, about 91% of them present only once. The rearrangement joins TRBV2 to TRBJ2-7; TRBD1 is a possible D gene (7 bases). The receptor comes from a woman between 45 and 60 years old with COVID-19, enrolled during active disease. The sample comprised peripheral blood. The CDR3: CAKSQGGGYEQYF. The DNA of the CDR3 is TGTGCCAAAAGCCAGGGGGGTGGCTACGAGCAGTACTTC.